Presented here are 25 T cell receptor beta chains from one specimen sequenced in a study of cytomegalovirus exposure and HLA in healthy donors. The primer mix had 60 Vbeta and 13 Jbeta primers. Generated by immunoSEQ multiplex PCR, the TCRdb table keeps only in-frame clones and is missing some. Of 100,000 to 130,000 clones in the sample, roughly 70% were seen once. The sequenced material came from PBMCs. The receptors were sampled from a woman in her forties in good health and CMV-seropositive.

V and J are TRBV29-1 and TRBJ1-1; D ambiguous. This CDR3 comprises 12 residues. V dropped 4 bases and J dropped 6 bases, with 12 bases sitting between them. CDR1 is SQVTM and CDR2 is ANQGSEA in the germline V gene. As DNA, the CDR3 is TGCAGCGTTGTGGAATTCCGGGCTGAAGCTTTCTTT. This codes for CSVVEFRAEAFF.

The chain couples TRBV6-6 to TRBJ2-2; D is unclear. The CDR3 contains 11 residues. Trimming left V 8 bases short and J 3 bases short, with 4 bases between. CDR1 is MNHNY, CDR2 SVGAGI, per germline (reference sequence). CDR3 in DNA: TGTGCCAGCGGCCACACCGGGGAGCTGTTTTTT. This encodes CASGHTGELFF.

This chain uses TRBV9 with TRBJ1-5; no firm D call. The CDR3 contains 14 residues. Germline V gene lookup returns CDR1 SGDLS and CDR2 YYNGEE. The ends were cut back, 3 bases at V and 1 base at J, with 8 bases in the middle. CDR3 coding DNA: TGTGCCAGCAGCGCCGAGGGAAGCAATCAGCCCCAGCATTTT. It specifies CASSAEGSNQPQHF.

The J gene is TRBJ1-1, the V gene TRBV18, with unresolved D. This CDR3 comprises 13 residues. Germline CDR1 KGHSH, CDR2 LQKENI. Trimming removed 3 bases from V and 1 base from J, with 6 bases in between. CDR3 sequence reads: CASSPQENTEAFF. As DNA, the CDR3 is TGTGCCAGCTCACCTCAGGAGAACACTGAAGCTTTCTTT.

The chain carries TRBV6-1 and TRBJ2-7; 7 bases match TRBD2. Germline CDR1 reads MNHNS; CDR2 reads SASEGT. With 1 base clipped from V and 2 bases from J, the junction kept 5 bases outside the gene matches. The CDR3 runs 15 residues. CDR3: CASSEGGGAAYEQYF. DNA of the CDR3: TGTGCCAGCAGTGAAGGGGGGGGAGCCGCCTACGAGCAGTACTTC.

The rearrangement uses TRBV30 and TRBJ1-2; tentatively, D is TRBD1 (6 bases). Germline lookup yields CDR1 GTSNPN and CDR2 SVGIG (reference sequence). With 8 bases removed from V and 5 bases from J, the gap between germline ends came to 15 bases. The CDR3 length is 12 residues. The DNA of the CDR3 is TGTGCCGGTGGTCGGGACAAGTATGGCTACACCTTC. This translates into CAGGRDKYGYTF.

CDR3 in DNA: TGTGCCAGCAGTTCTAGACGGGACAGGCAGGGTGAGCAGTTCTTC. This translates into CASSSRRDRQGEQFF. The chain uses TRBV7-8 and TRBJ2-1; the match to TRBD1 covers 8 bases. Germline V lookup: CDR1 SGHVS, CDR2 FQNEAQ. The CDR3 length is 15 residues. The J segment lost 9 bases and the V segment lost 6 bases, leaving 13 bases of the junction unmatched.

The gene calls are TRBV5-6 and TRBJ2-5, with TRBD1 matching 7 bases. J gave up 2 bases and V 0 bases, and 7 bases lay outside the gene matches. The length of the CDR3 is 16 residues. Germline V gives CDR1 SGHDT, CDR2 YYEEEE. The CDR3 DNA reads as TGTGCCAGCAGCTTGGTGGACAGGAAGCCACAAGAGACCCAGTACTTC. Amino acid sequence: CASSLVDRKPQETQYF.

V and J are TRBV7-9 and TRBJ1-2; 8 bases match TRBD1. With V trimmed by 5 bases and J by 3 bases, 5 bases remained unmatched. In germline, CDR1 is SEHNR, CDR2 FQNEAQ (reference sequence). CDR3 size: 14 residues. This CDR3 is CASSIQGADYGYTF. The CDR3, as DNA: TGTGCCAGCAGCATCCAGGGGGCGGACTATGGCTACACCTTC.

The CDR3 bases are TGCGCCAGCAGACCCCAGGTTAACTATGGCTACACCTTC. Encoded protein: CASRPQVNYGYTF. This sequence joins TRBV5-1 and TRBJ1-2; D is ambiguous. V was pared by 5 bases and J by 1 base, with 9 bases between. The germline gives CDR1 SGHRS, CDR2 YFSETQ. The CDR3 length is 13 residues.

This clone has just one count. The chain is built from TRBV4-2 and TRBJ2-1, with 9 nucleotides matching TRBD2. Unmatched junction bases numbered 7, after V lost 0 bases and J lost 16 bases. CDR3 size: 13 residues. From germline, CDR1 is LGHNA and CDR2 YNFKEQ. CDR3 coding DNA: TGTGCCAGCAGCCAAGAAACTAGCGGGCTCGCATTCTTC. Translation: CASSQETSGLAFF.

About this clone itself: The identical CDR3 is also encoded by other nucleotide sequences in the sample. V gene TRBV6-5 combines with J gene TRBJ2-7; D may be TRBD2 (6 bases). There are 15 residues in the CDR3. Germline CDR1 and CDR2: MNHEY and SVGAGI. The ends were cut back, 0 bases at V and 2 bases at J, with 11 bases in the middle. The CDR3 loop is CASSYSAGPTYEQYF. The CDR3 coding sequence is TGTGCCAGCAGTTACTCGGCGGGGCCTACCTACGAGCAGTACTTC.

The chain has TRBV2 and TRBJ2-7; TRBD1 matches at 12 bases. Germline V gene data show CDR1 as SNHLY and CDR2 as FYNNEI. This CDR3 is built from 15 residues. V was pared by 5 bases and J by 6 bases, with 8 bases of the junction left unmatched. The CDR3 DNA is TGTGCCAGCAGTTTTACCGGGACAGGGGGCGGCGAGCAGTACTTC. This gives the protein CASSFTGTGGGEQYF. The variable domain in full, with the rest retrieved from reference TRBV2 and TRBJ2-7, is EPEVTQTPSHQVTQMGQEVILRCVPISNHLYFYWYRQILGQKVEFLVSFYNNEISEKSEIFDDQFSVERPDGSNFTLKIRSTKLEDSAMYFCASSFTGTGGGEQYFGPGTRLTVT.

The rearrangement uses TRBV6-6 and TRBJ1-1; 7 positions match TRBD1. V dropped 5 bases and J dropped 4; count of bases not matched to a gene: 4. The CDR3 runs to 13 residues. The germline CDR1 and CDR2 sequences are MNHNY and SVGAGI (reference sequence). The CDR3 DNA reads as TGTGCCAGCAGTGACAGGGTAGGCACTGAAGCTTTCTTT. Translating it yields CASSDRVGTEAFF.

This clone was seen only once. The chain joins TRBV6-1 to TRBJ1-2, with unresolved D. CDR3 size: 13 residues. The V gene's germline CDR1 is MNHNS and CDR2 SASEGT. V was shortened by 7 bases and J by 4 bases, with 13 bases between the two germline ends. CDR3 DNA sequence: TGTGCCAGCACGGTATCCACGGGCTATGGCTACACCTTC. Translated, it gives CASTVSTGYGYTF.

The genes are TRBV6-1 and TRBJ1-1; TRBD1 aligns across 8 bases. Germline V gene sequence: CDR1 MNHNS, CDR2 SASEGT. The ends lost 5 bases at V and 1 base at J; junction bases unmatched: 3. The CDR3 has 14 residues. Here the CDR3 DNA reads TGTGCCAGCAGTAAGGGACAGGCGAACACTGAAGCTTTCTTT. Encoded protein: CASSKGQANTEAFF.

The chain recombines TRBV7-3 with TRBJ2-1, with 9 bases lining up with TRBD2. Germline CDR1 SGHTA, CDR2 FQGTGA. The CDR3 is made up of 14 amino acids. V shed 7 bases and J 8 bases; nucleotides not matched to a gene: 9. Here the CDR3 reads CASTAGGSRDEQFF. CDR3 DNA: TGTGCCAGCACGGCGGGGGGGTCGAGGGATGAGCAGTTCTTC. Based on the CDR3 plus reference TRBV7-3 and TRBJ2-1, the full variable domain is GAGVSQTPSNKVTEKGKYVELRCDPISGHTALYWYRQSLGQGPEFLIYFQGTGAADDSGLPNDRFFAVRPEGSVSTLKIQRTERGDSAVYLCASTAGGSRDEQFFGPGTRLTVL.

The chain uses TRBV30 and TRBJ1-2; D is unresolved. Trimming took off 0 bases at V and 6 bases at J, with 5 bases between the two ends. The length of the CDR3 is 11 residues. The germline CDR1 and CDR2 sequences are GTSNPN and SVGIG (reference sequence). CDR3 protein: CAWSVLHGYTF. The DNA for the CDR3 is TGTGCCTGGAGTGTACTACATGGCTACACCTTC.

CDR3 in amino acids: CASSQHGGRADTQYF. The DNA for the CDR3 is TGCGCCAGCAGCCAGCACGGGGGGAGGGCAGATACGCAGTATTTT. V is TRBV4-3 and J is TRBJ2-3; 7 bases fit TRBD2. The germline CDR1 and CDR2 sequences are LGHNA and YSLEER. The CDR3 is 15 amino acids. The ends lost 3 bases at V and 4 bases at J; junction bases unmatched: 7.

The chain combines TRBV25-1 with TRBJ2-1, with TRBD2 matching over 10 bases. This CDR3 is built from 16 residues. CDR1 MGHDK and CDR2 SYGVNS come from the germline V gene. V lost 3 bases and J lost 6; bases outside the gene matches: 8. CDR3 in DNA: TGTGCCAGCAGTGACCCAACTAGCGGGGTTTTCAATGAGCAGTTCTTC. This sequence encodes CASSDPTSGVFNEQFF. Supplemented by reference TRBV25-1 and TRBJ2-1, the full variable domain reads EADIYQTPRYLVIGTGKKITLECSQTMGHDKMYWYQQDPGMELHLIHYSYGVNSTEKGDLSSESTVSRIRTEHFPLTLESARPSHTSQYLCASSDPTSGVFNEQFFGPGTRLTVL.

The V call is TRBV10-1, the J call TRBJ1-1, with unresolved D. Germline CDR1 is WNHNN and CDR2 is SYGVQD (reference sequence). This CDR3 has 14 amino acids. V dropped 0 bases and J dropped 1 base, with 6 bases sitting between them. The CDR3 DNA follows: TGCGCCAGCAGTGAGTCGAAGAGGAACACTGAAGCTTTCTTT. This gives the protein CASSESKRNTEAFF.

In this sample, this clone turned up a few times. The V and J genes are TRBV7-6 and TRBJ1-5, with 10 bases lining up with TRBD1. This CDR3 spans 15 amino acids. Germline CDR1 is SGHVS and CDR2 is FNYEAQ. After removal of 5 bases from V and 8 bases from J, the junction contained 9 bases not matched to a gene. The CDR3, as DNA: TGTGCCAGCAGCGCTGGGACAGGGGATTGGGAGCCCCAGCATTTT. It specifies CASSAGTGDWEPQHF.

This clone was observed a handful of times. This chain uses TRBV6-4 with TRBJ1-5, with TRBD1 identical over 10 bases. Trimming cost V 6 bases and J 7 bases; bases outside gene matches: 9. Germline V lookup: CDR1 MRHNA, CDR2 SNTAGT. This CDR3 spans 15 amino acids. The DNA for the CDR3 is TGTGCCAGCAGCCCGACAGGGGGCGAGGGCCAGCCCCAGCATTTT. This gives the protein CASSPTGGEGQPQHF.

This clone showed up just once. This chain uses TRBV9 with TRBJ1-4; tentative D call: TRBD1 (6 bases). This CDR3 is built from 15 residues. Germline lookup yields CDR1 SGDLS and CDR2 YYNGEE. The V end lost 1 base, the J end lost 8 bases, and 15 bases lay between the germline ends. This CDR3 reads CASSVLDSSGEKLFF. The CDR3 bases are TGTGCCAGCAGCGTATTGGACAGTTCGGGAGAAAAACTGTTTTTT. The full variable domain, with the rest looked up from reference TRBV9 and TRBJ1-4, is DSGVTQTPKHLITATGQRVTLRCSPRSGDLSVYWYQQSLDQGLQFLIQYYNGEERAKGNILERFSAQQFPDLHSELNLSSLELGDSALYFCASSVLDSSGEKLFFGSGTQLSVL.

This clone was counted between two and nine times. The J gene is TRBJ2-1, the V gene TRBV2; 9 bases fit TRBD1. The germline CDR1 and CDR2 sequences are SNHLY and FYNNEI. This CDR3 is 13 amino acids long. V shed 7 bases, J shed 9 bases, and the junction held 7 bases outside the gene matches. CDR3: CASTWDREGEQFF. CDR3 DNA: TGTGCCAGCACCTGGGACAGGGAAGGTGAGCAGTTCTTC. Full variable domain (missing parts from reference TRBV2 and TRBJ2-1): EPEVTQTPSHQVTQMGQEVILRCVPISNHLYFYWYRQILGQKVEFLVSFYNNEISEKSEIFDDQFSVERPDGSNFTLKIRSTKLEDSAMYFCASTWDREGEQFFGPGTRLTVL.